The rows below give T cell receptor beta chains drawn from one sample of a study of identical twins. TCRdb used MiXCR to reprocess the 5' RACE reads, holding one entry per CDR3 protein. The table shows about 660,000 distinct CDR3 sequences, with around 8.3% occurring only once. The data also belong to a second study, concerning yellow fever vaccine responses in identical twins.

The sample taken for sequencing was PBMCs. Receptors originate from a woman younger than 35 in good health. The CDR3 runs from the conserved cysteine through the conserved F or W. D genes are given only for firm matches. Clone size, where shown, is once, few, many, or a class for clones that have expanded.

TGTGCCAGCAGCTTCGGACTAGCGGGGGACACAGATACGCAGTATTTT,CASSFGLAGDTDTQYF,TRBJ2-3,TRBV7-8,TRBD2,few
TGCAGCGGGGGGGGTCATACGAACACTGAAGCTTTCTTT,CSGGGHTNTEAFF,TRBJ1-1,TRBV29-1,NA,few
TGTGCCAGCAGTGAAAGGGTAGGGGGGTATGAGCAGTTCTTC,CASSERVGGYEQFF,TRBJ2-1,TRBV2,NA,NA
TGCGCCTCACAGAGCGGGGGCGGCCAGAATACGCAGTATTTT,CASQSGGGQNTQYF,TRBJ2-3,TRBV5-1,TRBD2,NA
TGTGCCATCAGGCGGGAGGGCCTGGGCGAGCAGTACTTC,CAIRREGLGEQYF,TRBJ2-7,TRBV10-3,TRBD2,NA
TGTGCCAGCAGTCCGTCCGGGACTAGCGCCAATGAGCAGTTCTTC,CASSPSGTSANEQFF,TRBJ2-1,TRBV12-3/TRBV12-4,TRBD2,many
TGCAGTGCTAGAGACAGGGCTTGGGAGCAGTTCTTC,CSARDRAWEQFF,TRBJ2-1,TRBV20-1,NA,NA
TGCGCCAGCAGCCAAGTTCGAGGGGAGGATGGCTACACCTTC,CASSQVRGEDGYTF,TRBJ1-2,TRBV4-1,NA,NA
TGTGCCAGCAGCCCGTGGGCTCGCGAGAGCCCCGGGGAGCTGTTTTTT,CASSPWARESPGELFF,TRBJ2-2,TRBV5-6,NA,NA
TGTGCCAGTAGTCGATCGGTCTACAATGAGCAGTTCTTC,CASSRSVYNEQFF,TRBJ2-1,TRBV19,NA,many
TGTGCCAGCAGTTACACTGCTTATCAATCACCCCTCCACTTT,CASSYTAYQSPLHF,TRBJ1-6,TRBV28,NA,once
TGTGCCAGCAGTGCTCGACAGTCCCGGACCGGGGAGCTGTTTTTT,CASSARQSRTGELFF,TRBJ2-2,TRBV28,NA,few
TGCGCCAGCAGCCAGAGCGTCGTCCCCGGGGAGCTGTTTTTT,CASSQSVVPGELFF,TRBJ2-2,TRBV4-3,NA,NA
TGCGCCAGCAGTATTAGCGGGCAAGAGACCCAGTACTTC,CASSISGQETQYF,TRBJ2-5,TRBV5-1,TRBD2,few
TGTGCCAGCAGCCATCGATCAAGGGAGCAGTACTTC,CASSHRSREQYF,TRBJ2-7,TRBV3-1,NA,NA
TGTGCCAGCAGTGAAGGACAGGGGGAAGTTGACGAGCAGTACTTC,CASSEGQGEVDEQYF,TRBJ2-7,TRBV25-1,TRBD1,NA
TGTGCCAGCAGTTGGACAGGGGCGGGCGGGGAGCTGTTTTTT,CASSWTGAGGELFF,TRBJ2-2,TRBV27,TRBD1,NA
TGTGCCAGCAGTTTGAGGCTAGCTGAGAGAAACAAGGAGACCCAGTACTTC,CASSLRLAERNKETQYF,TRBJ2-5,TRBV12-3/TRBV12-4,NA,many
TGTGCCAGCACCCCTCGAATAGGCACAGATACGCAGTATTTT,CASTPRIGTDTQYF,TRBJ2-3,TRBV27,NA,few
TGCAGCGTTGAAGGAAGAACTAGCGGGAGCTACGAGCAGTACTTC,CSVEGRTSGSYEQYF,TRBJ2-7,TRBV29-1,TRBD2,many
TGTGCCAGCAGCTCAGCCGTGGACAGGGGCAAAAACATTCAGTACTTC,CASSSAVDRGKNIQYF,TRBJ2-4,TRBV7-9,TRBD1,NA
TGCGCCAGCAGCTACGTACTTTCTGGGGCCAACGTCCTGACTTTC,CASSYVLSGANVLTF,TRBJ2-6,TRBV5-1,NA,many
TGTGCCATCGGGATGTCCTACGAGCAGTACTTC,CAIGMSYEQYF,TRBJ2-7,TRBV10-3,NA,many
TGTGCCAGCAGCTCGCTCCGGGACTACCCTAGTAATGAGCAGTTCTTC,CASSSLRDYPSNEQFF,TRBJ2-1,TRBV7-9,TRBD2,few
TGTGCCAGCTCACCACCGTCGGGACAGAAGACCTACGAGCAGTACTTC,CASSPPSGQKTYEQYF,TRBJ2-7,TRBV18,TRBD1,NA
TGTGCCAGCAGCTTAGATCGTGTCGGGGAGCTGTTTTTT,CASSLDRVGELFF,TRBJ2-2,TRBV11-3,NA,few
TGTGCCACCAGCAGAGTACCGGAGAGCTCCTACAATGAGCAGTTCTTC,CATSRVPESSYNEQFF,TRBJ2-1,TRBV15,NA,many
TGCGCCAGCAGCTTCGGTAGGACAGGGTTTACAGATACGCAGTATTTT,CASSFGRTGFTDTQYF,TRBJ2-3,TRBV5-1,TRBD1,NA
TGTGCCATCAGTGAGTCAGGGTTTGATTCACCCCTCCACTTT,CAISESGFDSPLHF,TRBJ1-6,TRBV10-3,NA,NA
TGCAGCGTTGAGGGCGAGCGGGGCCTAACCTACAATGAGCAGTTCTTC,CSVEGERGLTYNEQFF,TRBJ2-1,TRBV29-1,TRBD2,many
TGTGCCAGCAGCTTGGGACTAGCGGGGGGGCCAGGGGAGACCCAGTACTTC,CASSLGLAGGPGETQYF,TRBJ2-5,TRBV3-1,TRBD2,NA
TGTGCCAGCAGTTTAGGGGACAGCCAGATCTACGAGCAGTACTTC,CASSLGDSQIYEQYF,TRBJ2-7,TRBV27,TRBD1,many
TGTGCCAGCCAGCGGACCGTCAACCAAGAGACCCAGTACTTC,CASQRTVNQETQYF,TRBJ2-5,TRBV2,NA,many
TGCAGTGCTCCCGGCAGAGGGACTAACTATGGCTACACCTTC,CSAPGRGTNYGYTF,TRBJ1-2,TRBV20-1,NA,many
TGTCCCAGCAGTATGAGAGCGGGAGGGCCGGATACGCAGTATTTT,CPSSMRAGGPDTQYF,TRBJ2-3,TRBV12-3/TRBV12-4,TRBD2,NA
TGTGCCAGCAGCCGCAGGGTGGGAATGGAGCAGTACTTC,CASSRRVGMEQYF,TRBJ2-7,TRBV27,NA,NA
TGTGCCAGCAGACGACAGGGAGATGGAAACACCATATATTTT,CASRRQGDGNTIYF,TRBJ1-3,TRBV14,TRBD1,few
TGTGCCAGCAGCTTGATACAGGTGGGGGAAAAACTGTTTTTT,CASSLIQVGEKLFF,TRBJ1-4,TRBV5-5,NA,few
TGTGCCAGCAGCACAGACAATGAAGCTTTCTTT,CASSTDNEAFF,TRBJ1-1,TRBV7-9,NA,NA
TGTGCCAGCAGTTTAGGTGCAGGGAGTGGGAAACTGTTTTTT,CASSLGAGSGKLFF,TRBJ1-4,TRBV12-3/TRBV12-4,NA,once
TGTGCCAGCGGATTAAAACAGGGGCTCAATTCACCCCTCCACTTT,CASGLKQGLNSPLHF,TRBJ1-6,TRBV6-1,TRBD1,NA
TGTGCCAGCAGCTTAGACCCCGGGACCCTATACAATGAGCAGTTCTTC,CASSLDPGTLYNEQFF,TRBJ2-1,TRBV7-9,NA,few
TGTGCCAGCAGCTTCTTGACAGGGATGAATTCACCCCTCCACTTT,CASSFLTGMNSPLHF,TRBJ1-6,TRBV7-8,TRBD1,few
TGTGCCAGCAGCCCTAGGGGGGGAGGGTGGATTTATGGCTACACCTTC,CASSPRGGGWIYGYTF,TRBJ1-2,TRBV27,NA,NA
TGCGCCAGCGCCGGGAGCTACGAGCAGTACTTC,CASAGSYEQYF,TRBJ2-7,TRBV5-1,NA,NA
TGTGCCAGCAGTTTCCGCCAGGGGACCGCCGGGGAGCTGTTTTTT,CASSFRQGTAGELFF,TRBJ2-2,TRBV12-3/TRBV12-4,NA,many
TGTGCCAGCAATACAATTAGCACAGATACGCAGTATTTT,CASNTISTDTQYF,TRBJ2-3,TRBV7-2,NA,many
TGCGCCAGCCTCTCGGTAAGGACTAGCGGCTCGAGCTCCTACAATGAGCAGTTCTTC,CASLSVRTSGSSSYNEQFF,TRBJ2-1,TRBV5-1,TRBD2,few
TGTGCCAGCAGTTACTGGAGGAGCGGGGCAGGGGAGAACACAGATACGCAGTATTTT,CASSYWRSGAGENTDTQYF,TRBJ2-3,TRBV6-2/TRBV6-3,NA,few
TGTGCCAGCAGCCTATCCCCGCGGGGGGGCGGCGAGCAGTACTTC,CASSLSPRGGGEQYF,TRBJ2-7,TRBV12-3/TRBV12-4,TRBD2,NA